A selection of T cell receptor beta chains follows, all from one sample in a study of blood T cell repertoires in COVID-19. Sequencing was performed with immunoSEQ multiplex PCR; in TCRdb, only in-frame clones are kept and a portion is missing. The repertoire consists of 50,000 to 55,000 clones, with approximately 90% occurring once and the leading ten covering 4%. Sequencing was done on a sample of peripheral blood. These receptors were collected from a middle-aged man with acute or convalescent COVID-19. Each CDR3 is given with its conserved first and last residue. The order of the fields is J gene, CDR3 length, clone size, V gene, D gene, CDR3 DNA, CDR3 protein. A D gene is named only where the DNA matches it firmly. Expanded clones are given a class, and other clones once, few, many or no size at all.

J: TRBJ1-5; length: 15; size: few; V: TRBV6-5; D: NA; DNA: TGTGCCAGCATTAAGGACAGAGGATTTTTCGAGCCCCAGCATTTT; CDR3: CASIKDRGFFEPQHF
J: TRBJ2-3; length: 16; size: NA; V: TRBV19; D: TRBD2; DNA: TGTGCCAGTAGTAGGGCACAAACAAGCGGGGCAGATACGCAGTATTTT; CDR3: CASSRAQTSGADTQYF
J: TRBJ2-3; length: 15; size: few; V: TRBV2; D: TRBD2; DNA: TGTGCCAGCACGGCTTACGGGGGGAGCACAGATACGCAGTATTTT; CDR3: CASTAYGGSTDTQYF
J: TRBJ1-2; length: 14; size: NA; V: TRBV2; D: NA; DNA: TGTGCCAGCAGTTCCTTACAGCTTAACTATGGCTACACCTTC; CDR3: CASSSLQLNYGYTF
J: TRBJ2-5; length: 13; size: NA; V: TRBV11-3; D: NA; DNA: TGTGCCAGCAGCCAGAGACTAGGGGAGACCCAGTACTTC; CDR3: CASSQRLGETQYF
J: TRBJ2-7; length: 14; size: NA; V: TRBV10-1; D: NA; DNA: TGCGCCAGCAGTGAGTCACTAGGGTCCTACGAGCAGTACTTC; CDR3: CASSESLGSYEQYF
J: TRBJ2-1; length: 16; size: NA; V: TRBV28; D: TRBD2; DNA: TGTGCCAGCTGGACTAGCGGGAGAGGGGCCTACAATGAGCAGTTCTTC; CDR3: CASWTSGRGAYNEQFF
J: TRBJ2-1; length: 18; size: NA; V: TRBV11-2; D: TRBD2; DNA: TGTGCCAGCAGCTTGGGACTAGCGGGAGTGGGAGTTTACAATGAGCAGTTCTTC; CDR3: CASSLGLAGVGVYNEQFF
J: TRBJ2-3; length: 15; size: NA; V: TRBV19; D: NA; DNA: TGTGCCAGTAGGAGTAGGTCAGGGAATTCGGATACGCAGTATTTT; CDR3: CASRSRSGNSDTQYF
J: TRBJ2-7; length: 16; size: NA; V: TRBV7-9; D: NA; DNA: TGTGCCAGCAGCTTAGTCCTTACAGGGTCTGGCTACGAGCAGTACTTC; CDR3: CASSLVLTGSGYEQYF
J: TRBJ1-6; length: 12; size: NA; V: TRBV13; D: NA; DNA: TGTGCCAGCAGGGAGTATAATTCACCCCTCCACTTT; CDR3: CASREYNSPLHF
J: TRBJ1-5; length: 16; size: once; V: TRBV21-1; D: NA; DNA: TGTGCCAGCAGCCTTATACTGCAGGGGAGCAATCAGCCCCAGCATTTT; CDR3: CASSLILQGSNQPQHF
J: TRBJ2-7; length: 14; size: NA; V: TRBV6-6; D: TRBD1; DNA: TGTGCCAGCAGCAGGACAGGGAGCTCCTACGAGCAGTACTTC; CDR3: CASSRTGSSYEQYF
J: TRBJ2-2; length: 16; size: NA; V: TRBV5-4; D: NA; DNA: TGTGCCAGCAGCCGAGTCGGGGGATCGAACACCGGGGAGCTGTTTTTT; CDR3: CASSRVGGSNTGELFF
J: TRBJ1-2; length: 14; size: NA; V: TRBV27; D: NA; DNA: TGTGCCAGCAGTTATGGAGGGGAGATCTATGGCTACACCTTC; CDR3: CASSYGGEIYGYTF
J: TRBJ1-2; length: 13; size: NA; V: TRBV18; D: TRBD1; DNA: TGTGCCAGCTCAGCCGGGACAGGGGGTGGCTACACCTTC; CDR3: CASSAGTGGGYTF
J: TRBJ2-3; length: 15; size: NA; V: TRBV2; D: NA; DNA: TGTGCCAGCAGTGGGATTAGCGTCAGCACAGATACGCAGTATTTT; CDR3: CASSGISVSTDTQYF
J: TRBJ2-6; length: 19; size: NA; V: TRBV6-2/TRBV6-3; D: TRBD1; DNA: TGTGCCAGCAGTTTCTCACCGGGACAGGCCATCTCTGGGGCCAACGTCCTGACTTTC; CDR3: CASSFSPGQAISGANVLTF
J: TRBJ2-6; length: 14; size: once; V: TRBV11-3; D: NA; DNA: TGTGCCAGCAGCCTCAACTTGGGGGCCAACGTCCTGACTTTC; CDR3: CASSLNLGANVLTF
J: TRBJ1-1; length: 15; size: NA; V: TRBV5-1; D: NA; DNA: TGCGCCAGCAGCCCCCTTGGGGCCTTGAACACTGAAGCTTTCTTT; CDR3: CASSPLGALNTEAFF
J: TRBJ2-7; length: 11; size: NA; V: TRBV10-3; D: NA; DNA: TGTGCCATCGCCACTAACTTCGAGCAGTACTTC; CDR3: CAIATNFEQYF
J: TRBJ2-3; length: 13; size: once; V: TRBV2; D: TRBD1; DNA: TGTGCCAGCGGACAGGGTGACACAGATACGCAGTATTTT; CDR3: CASGQGDTDTQYF
J: TRBJ2-2; length: 16; size: NA; V: TRBV7-2; D: TRBD2; DNA: TGTGCCAGCAGGCCCCGACTAGCGGGAAATACCGGGGAGCTGTTTTTT; CDR3: CASRPRLAGNTGELFF
J: TRBJ1-2; length: 13; size: NA; V: TRBV27; D: NA; DNA: TGTGCCAGCAGTTCCTCGACAGGTCGGGGCTACACCTTC; CDR3: CASSSSTGRGYTF
J: TRBJ1-1; length: 16; size: NA; V: TRBV5-5; D: NA; DNA: TGTGCCAGCAGCTTGGGTATGTTCCAGGGTTGGACTGAAGCTTTCTTT; CDR3: CASSLGMFQGWTEAFF
J: TRBJ1-4; length: 16; size: NA; V: TRBV7-9; D: TRBD1; DNA: TGTGCAAAACCTCGAGGGACAGGGGCAACTAATGAAAAACTGTTTTTT; CDR3: CAKPRGTGATNEKLFF
J: TRBJ2-5; length: 16; size: once; V: TRBV5-6; D: TRBD2; DNA: TGTGCCAGCAGCTTGTTCGGACTAGCGGGGCAAGAGACCCAGTACTTC; CDR3: CASSLFGLAGQETQYF
J: TRBJ1-2; length: 14; size: NA; V: TRBV5-8; D: TRBD1; DNA: TGTGCCAGCAGCTTGATGCAGGGGGAGGATGGCTACACCTTC; CDR3: CASSLMQGEDGYTF
J: TRBJ1-5; length: 13; size: NA; V: TRBV30; D: NA; DNA: TGTGCCTGGAGCGAAACATCCAGGGGGCCCCAGCATTTT; CDR3: CAWSETSRGPQHF